One sample yielded the 25 T cell receptor beta chains listed below, sequenced in a study of cytomegalovirus exposure and HLA in healthy donors. PCR was performed using 60 Vbeta and 13 Jbeta primers. The table came from immunoSEQ multiplex PCR; TCRdb's copy has only in-frame clones and leaves some out. This table has some 120,000 clones, 80% appearing once. Sequences were obtained from PBMCs. The receptors come from a man aged 30-40 years in good health and CMV-seropositive.

The chain recombines TRBV5-6 with TRBJ2-7; D unclear. Looked up from germline, CDR1 is SGHDT and CDR2 is YYEEEE. Trimming stripped 2 bases from V and 3 bases from J, with 12 bases between. CDR3 size: 14 residues. The CDR3 nucleotides are TGTGCCAGCAGCTTATCCGCAGAGGACTACGAGCAGTACTTC. It codes for CASSLSAEDYEQYF.

The chain has TRBV27 and TRBJ2-7, with 8 bases aligning to TRBD1. J was trimmed by 2 bases and V by 4 bases; bases with no gene match: 1. Germline V gives CDR1 MNHEY, CDR2 SMNVEV (reference sequence). This CDR3 is built from 13 residues. CDR3 loop: CASSWGQAYEQYF. The CDR3 DNA is TGTGCCAGCAGTTGGGGACAGGCCTACGAGCAGTACTTC.

This chain links TRBV6-6 with TRBJ1-2; D is undetermined. This CDR3 comprises 13 residues. Germline lookup yields CDR1 MNHNY and CDR2 SVGAGI (reference sequence). The V and J ends lost 4 bases and 6 bases respectively, with 12 bases between them. As DNA, the CDR3 is TGTGCCAGCAGTTCCTTTGCGGTAGATGGCTACACCTTC. It codes for CASSSFAVDGYTF.

The chain has TRBV5-1 and TRBJ2-1; 7 bases match TRBD2. Germline assignment: CDR1 SGHRS and CDR2 YFSETQ. The CDR3 consists of 15 residues. V lost 3 bases, J lost 9 bases, and 12 bases stayed unmatched. CDR3 sequence reads: CASSSWWHWGGEQFF. The CDR3 DNA reads as TGCGCCAGCAGCTCCTGGTGGCACTGGGGGGGTGAGCAGTTCTTC.

This clone was detected only once. Germline and junction disagree at one end, which may indicate a read error. The rearrangement joins TRBV6-6 to TRBJ2-4; 12 positions match TRBD1. This CDR3 is built from 15 residues. The germline gives CDR1 MNHNY, CDR2 SVGAGI (reference sequence). CDR3 in amino acids: CASRKGQGAKNSQYF. CDR3 bases: TGTGCCAGCAGAAAGGGACAGGGGGCCAAAAACAGTCAGTACTTC.

The V gene is TRBV30, the J gene TRBJ1-1, with D hard to call. The CDR3 consists of 12 residues. V lost 0 bases and J 8 bases, leaving 10 bases between the germline ends. CDR1 and CDR2 (germline): GTSNPN, SVGIG (reference sequence). The CDR3 nucleotides read TGTGCCTGGAGTGTCCCCGGTCGAGAAGCTTTCTTT. It specifies CAWSVPGREAFF.

This rearrangement joins TRBV5-1 to TRBJ2-2; possibly TRBD1 for D (5 bases). Germline loops: CDR1 SGHRS, CDR2 YFSETQ. The germline V and J ends were trimmed by 1 base and 6 bases, with 13 bases remaining between them. The CDR3 totals 15 residues. The DNA of the CDR3 is TGCGCCAGCAGCTTGACGTCAGGGATGTCCGGGGAGCTGTTTTTT. This translates into CASSLTSGMSGELFF.

This chain links TRBV30 with TRBJ1-5; the D gene is possibly TRBD1 (6 bases). CDR1 and CDR2 (germline): GTSNPN, SVGIG (reference sequence). The CDR3 consists of 14 residues. The germline V and J ends were trimmed by 3 bases and 11 bases, with 20 bases remaining between them. The CDR3 loop is CAWRVRWGQSAQHF. CDR3 DNA: TGTGCCTGGAGGGTCAGATGGGGGCAATCAGCCCAGCATTTT.

This clone was seen only once. The V and J genes are TRBV29-1 and TRBJ2-2; a possible D gene is TRBD1 (5 bases). With 6 bases removed from V and 7 bases from J, the gap between germline ends came to 12 bases. The CDR3 contains 12 residues. CDR1 and CDR2 (germline): SQVTM, ANQGSEA. The CDR3 DNA sequence: TGCAGCGTGATCAGGGCAAGCGGGGAGCTGTTTTTT. Its protein product is CSVIRASGELFF.

This clone was seen a few times. This rearrangement joins TRBV5-8 to TRBJ2-2; TRBD2 might be the D (7 bases). CDR1 is SGHTS and CDR2 is YDEGEE in the germline V gene. Trimming cost V 4 bases and J 2 bases, with 12 bases left between them. The CDR3 spans 15 residues. As DNA, the CDR3 is TGTGCCAGCAGCCCCCGGGGGGCCAACACCGGGGAGCTGTTTTTT. Translating it yields CASSPRGANTGELFF. Based on the CDR3 plus reference TRBV5-8 and TRBJ2-2, the full variable domain is EAGVTQSPTHLIKTRGQQATLRCSPISGHTSVYWYQQALGLGLQFLLWYDEGEERNRGNFPPRFSGRQFPNYSSELNVNALELEDSALYLCASSPRGANTGELFFGEGSRLTVL.

V usage is TRBV2 and J usage is TRBJ2-7; 7 bases line up with TRBD1. CDR1 and CDR2 (germline): SNHLY, FYNNEI. The V and J ends lost 7 bases and 5 bases, in that order; junction bases with no gene match: 8. CDR3 length equals 13 residues. The CDR3 sequence: CASTDDRDNEQYF. CDR3 DNA: TGTGCCAGCACTGACGACAGGGATAACGAGCAGTACTTC.

The sample holds one count of this clone. In nucleotides, the CDR3 is TGCGCCAGCAGCTTGGGTCTAGCGGGCAATCCCACCGGGGAGCTGTTTTTT. It specifies CASSLGLAGNPTGELFF. V and J are TRBV5-1 and TRBJ2-2; 8 nucleotides agree with TRBD2. Trimming took 0 bases from V and 4 from J; bases not matched to a gene: 8. CDR1 and CDR2 (germline): SGHRS, YFSETQ. The CDR3 spans 17 residues.

This chain links TRBV6-4 with TRBJ2-3, with TRBD2 matching over 12 bases. The V gene's germline CDR1 is MRHNA and CDR2 SNTAGT. With 2 bases clipped from V and 0 bases from J, the junction kept 0 bases outside the gene matches. The CDR3 sequence is 16 residues long. CDR3 nucleotides: TGTGCCAGCAGTGACCTAGCGGGGGGGAGCACAGATACGCAGTATTTT. Amino acids: CASSDLAGGSTDTQYF.

This clone has more than one count but fewer than ten. Other DNA sequences in this sample translate to the same CDR3. The gene calls are TRBV5-1 and TRBJ1-3, with D perhaps TRBD1 (5 bases). V was trimmed by 3 bases and J by 0 bases, leaving 7 bases between them. The CDR3 is 14 residues long. Looked up from germline, CDR1 is SGHRS and CDR2 is YFSETQ. The CDR3 coding sequence is TGCGCCAGCAGCTCGGGGGGCTCTGGAAACACCATATATTTT. It yields the protein CASSSGGSGNTIYF.

The chain links TRBV30 to TRBJ1-4; maybe TRBD1 (5 bases). The ends were cut back, 2 bases at V and 12 bases at J, with 16 bases in the middle. This CDR3 contains 13 residues. CDR1 is GTSNPN, CDR2 SVGIG, per germline (reference sequence). CDR3 amino acids: CAWSPRDKGELFF. The DNA of the CDR3 is TGTGCCTGGAGTCCCAGGGATAAAGGGGAACTGTTTTTT.

The chain employs TRBV7-2 and TRBJ1-5, with 7 bases aligning to TRBD1. This CDR3 spans 14 amino acids. J gave up 4 bases and V 5 bases, and 5 bases lay outside the gene matches. The germline V gene encodes CDR1 SGHTA and CDR2 FQGNSA. CDR3 amino acids: CASSPDRFNQPQHF. For the CDR3, the DNA is TGTGCCAGCAGCCCGGACAGGTTTAATCAGCCCCAGCATTTT.

This rearrangement joins TRBV6-1 to TRBJ2-5; D is perhaps TRBD2 (5 bases). The CDR3 extends over 14 amino acids. V was trimmed by 2 bases and J by 5 bases, leaving 12 bases between them. CDR1 and CDR2 (germline): MNHNS, SASEGT. The CDR3 region has the DNA TGTGCCAGCAGTGAACCGGGAAAGTGGGAGACCCAGTACTTC. Residues: CASSEPGKWETQYF.

The V call is TRBV7-2, the J call TRBJ2-3; a possible D gene is TRBD1 (7 bases). The germline CDR1 and CDR2 sequences are SGHTA and FQGNSA. The germline V and J ends were trimmed by 2 bases and 5 bases, with 11 bases remaining between them. The CDR3 totals 14 residues. The CDR3 spells CASSLLQGGDTQYF. CDR3 sequence (DNA): TGTGCCAGCAGCTTATTGCAGGGGGGAGATACGCAGTATTTT.

Written as DNA, the CDR3 is TGTGCCACCAGGAGTAACTTGAGGAATTCACCCCTCCACTTT. It specifies CATRSNLRNSPLHF. The chain links TRBV15 to TRBJ1-6; D is unclear. V lost 6 bases and J lost 7, with 13 bases in between. The germline CDR1 and CDR2 sequences are LNHNV and YYDKDF (reference sequence). The CDR3 length is 14 residues.

The chain couples TRBV11-2 to TRBJ1-6; 7 positions match TRBD1. Per the germline V gene, CDR1 is SGHAT and CDR2 is FQNNGV. The CDR3 sequence is 18 residues long. Trimming removed 1 base from V and 8 bases from J; junction bases left unmatched: 14. As DNA, the CDR3 is TGTGCCAGCAGCTTAGTTCTGGCCGGACAGGCCATTTATTCACCCCTCCACTTT. It translates to CASSLVLAGQAIYSPLHF. Full variable domain (remainder filled in from reference TRBV11-2 and TRBJ1-6): EAGVAQSPRYKIIEKRQSVAFWCNPISGHATLYWYQQILGQGPKLLIQFQNNGVVDDSQLPKDRFSAERLKGVDSTLKIQPAKLEDSAVYLCASSLVLAGQAIYSPLHFGNGTRLTVT.

This clone has only one observation. The V and J genes are TRBV7-2 and TRBJ1-1; a weak D match, TRBD1 (6 bases). The CDR3 has 13 amino acids. Per the germline V gene, CDR1 is SGHTA and CDR2 is FQGNSA. With 1 base removed from V and 5 bases from J, the gap between germline ends came to 8 bases. CDR3 protein: CASSLGQGTEAFF. CDR3 sequence (DNA): TGTGCCAGCAGCTTAGGGCAGGGGACTGAAGCTTTCTTT. Variable domain in full (rest from reference TRBV7-2 and TRBJ1-1): GAGVSQSPSNKVTEKGKDVELRCDPISGHTALYWYRQSLGQGLEFLIYFQGNSAPDKSGLPSDRFSAERTGGSVSTLTIQRTQQEDSAVYLCASSLGQGTEAFFGQGTRLTVV.

This clone was seen a few times. V usage is TRBV9 and J usage is TRBJ2-5; tentative D call: TRBD2 (6 bases). CDR1 is SGDLS and CDR2 is YYNGEE in the germline V gene. The CDR3 is 14 residues long. Between the trimmed V and J ends, which lost 4 bases and 5 bases, there was a span of 15 bases. The CDR3 DNA reads TGTGCCAGCAGCTTCCGACTAGACGTTGAGACCCAGTACTTC. It yields the protein CASSFRLDVETQYF.

The CDR3 DNA reads as TGTGCCAGCAGATCCGGGACTAGCGGCGCACCAGCGCTGTTTTTT. It encodes CASRSGTSGAPALFF. The chain carries TRBV6-5 and TRBJ2-2; 11 bases align to TRBD2. V was pared by 6 bases and J by 13 bases, with 13 bases of the junction left unmatched. The CDR3 has 15 residues. Germline CDR1 reads MNHEY; CDR2 reads SVGAGI.

The chain uses TRBV10-1 and TRBJ1-5; 9 bases agree with TRBD1. Germline assignment: CDR1 WNHNN and CDR2 SYGVQD (reference sequence). Germline trimming cut 7 bases from V and 0 bases from J; bases unmatched to any gene: 13. The CDR3 contains 18 residues. The CDR3 coding sequence is TGCGCCAGCACTCTGGACAGGGGCGACCCTTATAGCAATCAGCCCCAGCATTTT. It translates to CASTLDRGDPYSNQPQHF.

This sequence joins TRBV2 and TRBJ2-7, with a weak D call TRBD1 (5 bases). This CDR3 has 14 residues. V gave up 4 bases and J gave up 9 bases, with 19 bases separating them. Germline CDR1 and CDR2: SNHLY and FYNNEI. The DNA of the CDR3 is TGTGCCAGCAGTGGAGACAGCCTCTACGAGTGGCAGTACTTC. Translated: CASSGDSLYEWQYF.